The present entry profiles one T cell receptor beta chain with its context. Its antigen is not known. The germline CDR1 and CDR2 sequences are LGHNA and YSLEER. CDR3 length equals 21 residues. V was clipped by 0 bases and J by 5 bases; unmatched bases: 19. The sample belongs to a study of T-cell memory formation after mild COVID-19. Study conclusions and caveats: Whereas later expanders leaned CD4+, clones contracting day 15 to 85 showed a balanced CD4/CD8 makeup.

Each CDR3 protein gets one entry after TCRdb re-called the 5' RACE reads with MiXCR. In the table there are some 490,000 distinct CDR3 sequences, approximately 18% of which are singletons. V and J are TRBV4-3 and TRBJ2-1, with 10 nucleotides matching TRBD2. This sequence was found in an adult woman who had mild COVID-19 (a few samples of this study predate the infection). Cell type and time point are not known. The sequencing sample was made of PBMCs or a T cell subset sorted from them (not recorded which). The CDR3 loop is CASSQDWFGYRLAGADNEQFF. The DNA for the CDR3 is TGCGCCAGCAGCCAAGATTGGTTCGGGTACCGACTAGCGGGTGCTGACAATGAGCAGTTCTTC.